This paragraph reports one TCR beta chain. This clonotype has more than one count but fewer than ten. Its antigen remains unidentified. The record has no base qualities; no much larger clone is one base away. The entry originates in a study of blood T cells in healthy people across ages (dated by TCRdb to 2015 to 2017). Broadly, across the study: In model experiments, template switching captured roughly one uniquely barcoded TCR beta cDNA molecule for every two T cells. Using deep sequencing normalized with unique cDNA molecular identifiers, the study measured how TCR beta repertoire diversity changes with age. Donors were grouped into four age groups: young (average 16 years), middle-aged (less than 40), aged (62) and long-lived (approximately 81). Two additional independent replicas of 1 million unique cDNA reads from the same blood draw were analyzed for two donors (one aged 18 to 30 and one aged 80 or older).

The library was made by 5' RACE. The instrument was an Illumina HiSeq 2500. A second about 7 to 12 cycle PCR used a sample-barcoded 5' primer and a J-beta primer mix. Each TCR beta cDNA molecule received a unique molecular identifier from a template-switch 5' adaptor carrying 12 random nucleotides. Each sample yielded at least 3 million CDR3-containing paired-end reads. First-strand cDNA was synthesized from all RNA with the Mint cDNA synthesis kit, primed by a TRBC-specific oligonucleotide. All cDNA was treated with uracil-DNA glycosylase and then went through a first 18-cycle PCR with the universal primers M1SS and BC2_uni_R. The original pipeline was this. For normalization, 1 million high-quality reads were randomly selected from each sample, with every read carrying a distinct molecular identifier. Instead of being binned into consensus sequences, reads with shared molecular identifiers were discarded. MiTCR, run with a Q25 quality threshold and the strictest error-elimination algorithm, handled CDR3 identification, clonotype clustering and error correction. A nonparametric unseen species model using Euler transformation provided a lower-bound estimate of total TCR beta diversity. In TCRdb, the public reads were trimmed at Q25 with fastp and aligned with MiXCR, with productive beta chains retained. Each CDR3 protein gets just one entry, which takes the most common genes and DNA from the rows behind it. TCRdb's processing, not the study's, gives the V and J calls here. The sample table holds some 760,000 distinct CDR3 sequences, of which approximately 25% were seen once. Of the sample, roughly 9% falls within the top ten clones.

The paper as a whole reports these results and caveats: The long-lived group showed more naive CD4+ T cells, fewer expanded clones and increased TCR diversity than the aged group, suggesting age selection. The CMV infection status of donors was not known, potentially confounding age-related changes in expanded clonotypes. Estimates of total diversity from one million sequenced T cells were regarded as lower bounds and underestimates. Observed TCR beta diversity per million T cells fell roughly linearly with age, and a significant reduction was already apparent by age around 40. Because profiling used bulk unsorted PBMCs, naive and antigen-experienced compartments could not be compared conclusively. A strong correlation was found between observed TCR beta diversity and the percentage of naive T cells measured by flow cytometry.

Donors were approximately 42 systemically healthy Caucasian individuals from Russia aged roughly 6 to 100 years. About 10 milliliters of peripheral blood were drawn from each donor into EDTA-treated Vacutainer tubes. Ficoll-Paque density-gradient centrifugation was used to isolate PBMCs, with at least 6.5 million per sample. Trizol reagent was used to extract total RNA from the PBMCs, yielding at least 5.5 micrograms per sample. For every donor, flow cytometry on a PBMC aliquot measured the percentage of naive CD45RAhigh/CD27high T cells. The sample was also linked to a second study, of T cells of mothers and their children. As that second paper reports: The donors were nine systemically healthy Caucasian individuals, made up of three mothers and their six children. cDNA synthesis used all of the extracted RNA, with around 1.6 ug of RNA in each 15 ul reaction. Sample barcodes and 2-4 random nucleotides were added via the M1S primer in the second PCR. Over 10 million TCR beta CDR3 reads came from each mother, compared with 3.3 million or so reads from each child. Thymic selection shapes the output of TCR recombination in a similar way in related and unrelated pairs, and inherited differences have a minor effect. Normalized repertoire overlap was always slightly but never significantly higher in related than unrelated mother-child pairs. No persistent microchimeric T cell clones were detected, at a sensitivity of roughly 99 clones per million clonotypes. Deep NGS was used in the study to compare the TCR beta repertoires of mothers and children and to look for features that separate related mother-child pairs from unrelated individuals. Mothers averaged around 40 +/- 4 years of age and children averaged approximately 11 +/- 4 years. After adapters were ligated using NEBNext reagents, the libraries underwent 100+100 nt paired-end sequencing on an Illumina HiSeq 2000. To avoid cross-contamination, the mother libraries and the child libraries were prepared a month apart and sequenced in separate runs. For each donor, between about 450,000 and 2,300,000 distinct TCR beta clonotypes were identified. Naive TCR beta clonotypes were estimated from low-frequency clonotypes matched to each donor's FACS-determined naive share, without sorting.

The TCR sequence derives from a boy between 10 and 17 years old in good health. The sequencing sample was made of blood.

The DNA sequence is TGTGCCAGCAGCTCCTATTCTGCGGGGACCTACGAGCAGTACTTC. The encoded protein is CASSSYSAGTYEQYF. This chain joins TRBV9 to TRBJ2-7; a tentative D call is TRBD2 (6 bases match). CDR1 and CDR2 were assigned from the germline V gene as SGDLS and YYNGEE. From cysteine to phenylalanine, the CDR3 is 15 amino acids long. Just the 45-base CDR3 DNA is kept, in frame starting at base 1. Deletion took 4 bases off V and 2 bases off J, with a span of 16 bases between the germline ends.